This record looks at one T cell receptor beta chain sequence and its context. What it binds is unknown. The data originate from a study of cytomegalovirus exposure and HLA in healthy donors. CDR1 is SGHRS, CDR2 YFSETQ, per germline. The CDR3 runs to 14 residues. General study results and limits: Cytomegalovirus association was assigned to about 150 TCR beta chains. TCR beta chain V- and J-gene trimming was linked, in a later analysis, to a missense variant in DCLRE1C. Based on reports, TCR beta sequences accurately predicted HLA-A and HLA-B alleles for most subjects.

Researchers ran the PCR with 60 Vbeta and 13 Jbeta primers. The protocol was immunoSEQ multiplex PCR, while the TCRdb copy is restricted to in-frame clones and leaves out a portion. This listing includes approximately 80,000 clones. V and J are TRBV5-1 and TRBJ2-5, with 7 bases aligning to TRBD2. The J call may not be correct, given that the DNA end is closer to TRBJ2-7. This clonotype was sampled from a man aged 18 to 35 in good health and CMV-seropositive. The specimen was PBMCs. The DNA of the CDR3 is TGCGCCAGCAGCTTCGGGACTACCTCCTACGAGCAGTACTTC. Translation gives CASSFGTTSYEQYF.